This record looks at one T cell receptor beta chain sequence and its context. These data originate in a study of T-cell reconstitution after alpha-beta-depleted transplantation in children. Unique molecular identifiers were incorporated into the prepared TCRbeta library. One entry per CDR3 protein, called by TCRdb with MiXCR from the PCR reads. The sample includes approximately 250,000 distinct CDR3 sequences, around 8.9% of them seen just once. The CDR3 totals 16 residues. The V end lost 5 bases, the J end lost 0 bases, and 17 bases lay between the germline ends. Germline-derived CDR1 and CDR2 are SGHVS and FQNEAQ.

This clonotype originated in a human donor who donated a stem cell graft to a child with SCID. The V and J genes are TRBV7-8 and TRBJ2-7, with unresolved D. The sequences come from PBMCs from the stem cell graft donor, collected from the stem cell graft. Here the CDR3 DNA reads TGTGCCAGCAGCGGAAAGTCAGGAAAAACCTCCTACGAGCAGTACTTC. Translation: CASSGKSGKTSYEQYF.